A single sample gave rise to the 8 T cell receptor beta chains below, sequenced in a study of memory CD4+ T cells and cytomegalovirus serostatus (dated by TCRdb to between 2018 and 2021). A FACSAria II was used to sort memory CD4+ T cells, defined as single viable CD3+CD4+CD8-CD45RO+ cells. Library generation was performed with the immunoSEQ multiplex PCR assay. The table comes from immuneACCESS by way of TCRdb, which keeps in-frame sequences with V and J called. Part of the clones is missing from these tables; in studies checked, under half for an unresolved V gene and the rest for unknown reasons. The sample records about 52,000 clones, around 88% of which are singletons. 1.5% to 2% of the sample is taken by the ten largest. The sequenced sample consisted of memory CD4+ T cells from blood. The source of these receptors is an adult in good health and CMV-seropositive.

This sequence joins TRBV28 and TRBJ2-7; 7 positions match TRBD1. The trim removed 6 bases at V and 3 bases at J, leaving 5 bases unmatched. Looked up from germline, CDR1 is MDHEN and CDR2 is SYDVKM. CDR3 length: 13 residues. The CDR3 loop reads CASRPGQHYEQYF. CDR3 coding DNA: TGTGCCAGCAGACCGGGACAGCACTACGAGCAGTACTTC.

This chain joins TRBV5-6 and TRBJ1-2; no clear D gene. CDR3 length: 12 residues. V lost 3 bases and J lost 4, with 7 bases in between. Germline-derived CDR1 and CDR2 are SGHDT and YYEEEE. In DNA form, the CDR3 reads TGTGCCAGCAGCTCCATACCCTATGGCTACACCTTC. It yields the protein CASSSIPYGYTF.

The chain employs TRBV15 and TRBJ1-1; D may be TRBD1 (6 bases). CDR3 length: 14 residues. The V end lost 2 bases, the J end lost 1 base, and 8 bases lay between the germline ends. Germline CDR1 reads LNHNV; CDR2 reads YYDKDF (reference sequence). The CDR3 sequence is CATSRLGQNTEAFF. The CDR3 coding sequence is TGTGCCACCAGCAGATTGGGACAGAACACTGAAGCTTTCTTT.

The genes are TRBV19 and TRBJ1-5; D is possibly TRBD1 (6 bases). There are 15 residues in the CDR3. Germline CDR1 reads LNHDA; CDR2 reads SQIVND (reference sequence). Trimming shortened V by 7 bases and J by 0 bases, and 13 bases separated the two germline ends. CDR3 in amino acids: CASTRDTYSNQPQHF. Here the CDR3 DNA reads TGTGCCAGTACCCGGGACACCTATAGCAATCAGCCCCAGCATTTT.

The CDR3: CASSTMGDVLTF. CDR3 nucleotide sequence: TGTGCCAGCAGCACCATGGGGGACGTCCTGACTTTC. The chain uses TRBV7-3 and TRBJ2-6, with D possibly called TRBD1 or TRBD2 (5 bases each). With 5 bases removed from V and 11 bases from J, the gap between germline ends came to 10 bases. The length of the CDR3 is 12 residues. Germline CDR1 and CDR2: SGHTA and FQGTGA.

The J gene is TRBJ2-5, the V gene TRBV7-2; perhaps TRBD2 as D (6 bases). Trimming pared 5 bases from V and 3 bases from J, leaving 13 bases between. This CDR3 spans 14 amino acids. Germline CDR1 SGHTA, CDR2 FQGNSA. The CDR3 reads CASSRLAMEETQYF. DNA of the CDR3: TGTGCCAGCAGCCGGCTAGCGATGGAAGAGACCCAGTACTTC.

The chain has TRBV27 and TRBJ1-4; 8 bases agree with TRBD1. CDR1 MNHEY and CDR2 SMNVEV come from the germline V gene (reference sequence). V dropped 6 bases and J dropped 0; count of bases not matched to a gene: 12. The CDR3 has 18 amino acids. CDR3 in amino acids: CASRRAPGTGATNEKLFF. The CDR3 nucleotides read TGTGCCAGCAGACGAGCCCCCGGGACAGGTGCAACTAATGAAAAACTGTTTTTT.

The CDR3 region has the DNA TGTGCCATCAGTGAACCCGCAGGGGTCATGAACACTGAAGCTTTCTTT. Amino acids: CAISEPAGVMNTEAFF. This chain connects TRBV10-3 to TRBJ1-1; possible D gene TRBD1, 6 bases. Trimming took off 3 bases at V and 0 bases at J, with 14 bases between the two ends. This CDR3 is 16 amino acids long. The V gene's germline CDR1 is ENHRY and CDR2 SYGVKD.